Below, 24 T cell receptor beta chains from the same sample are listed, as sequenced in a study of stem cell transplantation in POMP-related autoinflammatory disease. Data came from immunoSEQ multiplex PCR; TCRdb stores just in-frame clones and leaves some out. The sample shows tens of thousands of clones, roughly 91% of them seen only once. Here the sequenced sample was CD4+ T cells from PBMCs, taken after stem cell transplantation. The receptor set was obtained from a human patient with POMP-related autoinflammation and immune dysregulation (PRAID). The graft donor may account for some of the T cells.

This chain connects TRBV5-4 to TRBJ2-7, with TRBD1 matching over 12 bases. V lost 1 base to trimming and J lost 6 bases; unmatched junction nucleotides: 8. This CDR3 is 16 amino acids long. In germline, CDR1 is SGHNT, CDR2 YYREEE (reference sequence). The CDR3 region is CASSLRGGTGGAEQYF. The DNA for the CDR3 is TGTGCCAGCAGCTTGAGAGGGGGGACAGGGGGCGCCGAGCAGTACTTC.

CDR3 residues: CATSRDFVGAGDTEAFF. The CDR3 coding sequence is TGTGCCACCAGCAGAGATTTCGTGGGGGCTGGGGACACTGAAGCTTTCTTT. V gene TRBV15 combines with J gene TRBJ1-1, with D perhaps TRBD1 (6 bases). The CDR3 is 17 amino acids. V was shortened by 0 bases and J by 3 bases, with 17 bases between the two germline ends. From germline, CDR1 is LNHNV and CDR2 YYDKDF (reference sequence).

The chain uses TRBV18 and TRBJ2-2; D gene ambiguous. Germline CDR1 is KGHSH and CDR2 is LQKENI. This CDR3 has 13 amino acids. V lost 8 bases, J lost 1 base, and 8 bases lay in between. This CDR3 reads CASTSGNTGELFF. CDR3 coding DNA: TGTGCCAGCACGTCCGGGAACACCGGGGAGCTGTTTTTT.

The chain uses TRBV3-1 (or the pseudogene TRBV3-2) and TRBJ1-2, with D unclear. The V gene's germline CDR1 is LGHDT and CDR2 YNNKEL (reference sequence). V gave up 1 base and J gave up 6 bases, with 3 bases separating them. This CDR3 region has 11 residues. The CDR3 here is CASSQGNGYTF. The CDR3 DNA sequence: TGTGCCAGCAGCCAAGGTAATGGCTACACCTTC.

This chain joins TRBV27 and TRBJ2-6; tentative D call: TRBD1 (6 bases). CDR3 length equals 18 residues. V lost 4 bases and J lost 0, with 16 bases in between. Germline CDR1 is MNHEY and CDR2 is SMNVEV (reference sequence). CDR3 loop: CASSWPRQAISGANVLTF. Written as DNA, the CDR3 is TGTGCCAGCAGTTGGCCCCGACAGGCTATCTCTGGGGCCAACGTCCTGACTTTC.

DNA of the CDR3: TGTGCCAGCAGCTTAGAGTCAGGGAGGAACACCGGGGAGCTGTTTTTT. Its translation: CASSLESGRNTGELFF. This chain uses TRBV7-8 with TRBJ2-2; D is perhaps TRBD1 or TRBD2 (5 bases each). The V and J ends lost 1 base and 1 base respectively, with 10 bases between them. This CDR3 spans 16 amino acids. Germline CDR1 and CDR2: SGHVS and FQNEAQ.

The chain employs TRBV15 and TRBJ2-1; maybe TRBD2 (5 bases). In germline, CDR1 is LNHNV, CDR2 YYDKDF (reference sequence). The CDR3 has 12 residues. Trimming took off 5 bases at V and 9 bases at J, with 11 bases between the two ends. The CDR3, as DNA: TGTGCCACCAGCGGAAGGAGGACTGAGCAGTTCTTC. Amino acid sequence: CATSGRRTEQFF.

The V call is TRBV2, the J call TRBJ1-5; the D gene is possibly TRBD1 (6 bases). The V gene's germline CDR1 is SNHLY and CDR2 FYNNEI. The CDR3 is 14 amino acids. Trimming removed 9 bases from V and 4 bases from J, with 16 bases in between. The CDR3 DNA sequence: TGTGCCAGTTCCAGGGACACCATAAATCAGCCCCAGCATTTT. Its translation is CASSRDTINQPQHF.

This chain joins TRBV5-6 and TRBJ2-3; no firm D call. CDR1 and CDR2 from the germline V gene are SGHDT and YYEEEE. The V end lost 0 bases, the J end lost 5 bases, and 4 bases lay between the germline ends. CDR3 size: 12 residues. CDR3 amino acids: CASSLEVDTQYF. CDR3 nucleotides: TGTGCCAGCAGCTTGGAAGTAGATACGCAGTATTTT.

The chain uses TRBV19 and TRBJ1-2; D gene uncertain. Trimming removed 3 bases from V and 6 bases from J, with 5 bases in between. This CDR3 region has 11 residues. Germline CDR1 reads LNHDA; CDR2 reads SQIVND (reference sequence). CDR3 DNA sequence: TGTGCCAGTAGTATTCGGGATGGCTACACCTTC. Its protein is CASSIRDGYTF.

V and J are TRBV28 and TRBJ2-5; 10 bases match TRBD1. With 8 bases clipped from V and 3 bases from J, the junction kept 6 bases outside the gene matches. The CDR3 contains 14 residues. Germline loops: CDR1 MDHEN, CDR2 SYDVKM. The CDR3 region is CASRQGALEETQYF. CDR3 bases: TGTGCCAGCCGACAGGGGGCGTTGGAAGAGACCCAGTACTTC.

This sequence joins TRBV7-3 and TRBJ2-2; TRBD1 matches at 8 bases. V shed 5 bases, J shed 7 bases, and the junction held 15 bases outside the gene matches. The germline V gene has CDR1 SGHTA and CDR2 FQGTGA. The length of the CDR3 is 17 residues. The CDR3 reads CASSKQAPGGSVGELFF. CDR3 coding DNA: TGTGCCAGCAGCAAACAGGCCCCAGGGGGCAGCGTCGGGGAGCTGTTTTTT. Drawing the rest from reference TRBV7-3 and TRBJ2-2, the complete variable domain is GAGVSQTPSNKVTEKGKYVELRCDPISGHTALYWYRQSLGQGPEFLIYFQGTGAADDSGLPNDRFFAVRPEGSVSTLKIQRTERGDSAVYLCASSKQAPGGSVGELFFGEGSRLTVL.

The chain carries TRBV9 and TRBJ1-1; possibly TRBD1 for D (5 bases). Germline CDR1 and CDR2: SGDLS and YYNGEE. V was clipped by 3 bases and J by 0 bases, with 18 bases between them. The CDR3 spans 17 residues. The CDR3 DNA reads TGTGCCAGCAGCGCCCATCGACAGCTAGTCATGAACACTGAAGCTTTCTTT. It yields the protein CASSAHRQLVMNTEAFF.

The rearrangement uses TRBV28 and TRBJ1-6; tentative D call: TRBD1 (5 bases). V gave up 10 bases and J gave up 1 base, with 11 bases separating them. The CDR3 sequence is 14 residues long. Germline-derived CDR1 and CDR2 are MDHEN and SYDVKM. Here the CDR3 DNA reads TGTGCCAAAGCCAGGGTTTCCTATAATTCACCCCTCCACTTT. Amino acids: CAKARVSYNSPLHF.

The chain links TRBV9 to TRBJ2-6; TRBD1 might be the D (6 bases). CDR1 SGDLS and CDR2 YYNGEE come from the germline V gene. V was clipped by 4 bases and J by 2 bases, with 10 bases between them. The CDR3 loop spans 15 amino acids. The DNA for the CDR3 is TGTGCCAGCAGCACCAGGGGAGCTGGGGCCAACGTCCTGACTTTC. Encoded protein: CASSTRGAGANVLTF.

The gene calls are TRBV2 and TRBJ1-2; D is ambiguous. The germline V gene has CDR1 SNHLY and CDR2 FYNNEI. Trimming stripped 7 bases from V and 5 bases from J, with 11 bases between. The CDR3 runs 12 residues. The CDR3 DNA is TGTGCCAGCAACCAGGAGTCATATGGCTACACCTTC. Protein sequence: CASNQESYGYTF.

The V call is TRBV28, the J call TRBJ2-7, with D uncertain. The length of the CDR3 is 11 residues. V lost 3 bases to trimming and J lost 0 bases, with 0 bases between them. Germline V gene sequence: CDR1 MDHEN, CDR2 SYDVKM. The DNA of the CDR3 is TGTGCCAGCAGTTTCTCCTACGAGCAGTACTTC. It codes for CASSFSYEQYF.

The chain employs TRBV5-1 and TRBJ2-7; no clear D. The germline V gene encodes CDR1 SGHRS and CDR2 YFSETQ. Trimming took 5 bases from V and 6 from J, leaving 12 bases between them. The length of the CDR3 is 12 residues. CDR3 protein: CASRGEGPEQYV. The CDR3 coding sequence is TGCGCCAGCAGAGGCGAAGGACCCGAGCAGTACGTC.

The CDR3 loop reads CASSIGDTYEQYF. CDR3 nucleotide sequence: TGTGCCAGCAGTATAGGGGACACCTACGAGCAGTACTTC. V gene TRBV6-5 combines with J gene TRBJ2-7; possibly TRBD1 for D (6 bases). Trimming took off 5 bases at V and 2 bases at J, with 10 bases between the two ends. In germline, CDR1 is MNHEY, CDR2 SVGAGI. The CDR3 totals 13 residues.

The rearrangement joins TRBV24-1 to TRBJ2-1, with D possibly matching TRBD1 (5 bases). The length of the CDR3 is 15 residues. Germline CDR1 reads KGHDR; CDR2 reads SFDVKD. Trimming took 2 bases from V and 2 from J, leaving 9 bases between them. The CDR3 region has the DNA TGTGCCACCAGTGATTACAGGAAAACCTACAATGAGCAGTTCTTC. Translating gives CATSDYRKTYNEQFF.

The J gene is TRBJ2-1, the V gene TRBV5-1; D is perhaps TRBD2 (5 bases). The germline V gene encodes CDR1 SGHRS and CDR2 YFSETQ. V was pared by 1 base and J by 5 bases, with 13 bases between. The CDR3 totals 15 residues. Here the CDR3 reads CASSLLASGDNEQFF. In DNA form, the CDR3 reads TGCGCCAGCAGCTTGTTGGCCTCCGGGGACAATGAGCAGTTCTTC.

CDR3 loop: CAWSVLGNQPQHF. In DNA, the CDR3 is TGTGCCTGGAGTGTTTTGGGGAATCAGCCCCAGCATTTT. The V and J genes are TRBV30 and TRBJ1-5; D gene unclear. V lost 0 bases, J lost 4 bases, and 7 bases lay in between. The CDR3 contains 13 residues. CDR1 GTSNPN and CDR2 SVGIG come from the germline V gene (reference sequence).

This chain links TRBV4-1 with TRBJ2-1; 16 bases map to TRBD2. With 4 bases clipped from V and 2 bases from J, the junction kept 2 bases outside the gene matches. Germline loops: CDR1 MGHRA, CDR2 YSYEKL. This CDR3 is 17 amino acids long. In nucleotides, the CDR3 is TGCGCCAGCAGCCCGGGACTAGCGGGAGGGCCCTACAATGAGCAGTTCTTC. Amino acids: CASSPGLAGGPYNEQFF.

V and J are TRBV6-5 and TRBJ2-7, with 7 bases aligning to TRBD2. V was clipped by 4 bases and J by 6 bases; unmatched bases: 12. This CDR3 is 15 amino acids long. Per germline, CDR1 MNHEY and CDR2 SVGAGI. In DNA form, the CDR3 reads TGTGCCAGCAGTTTCCTGTCCGGGACTACGGGCGAGCAGTACTTC. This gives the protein CASSFLSGTTGEQYF.